Presented here are 18 T cell receptor beta chains from one specimen sequenced in a study of cytomegalovirus exposure and HLA in healthy donors. PCR primers comprised 60 Vbeta and 13 Jbeta primers. Data came from immunoSEQ multiplex PCR; TCRdb stores just in-frame clones and leaves some out. The profile shows 170,000 or so clones, around 80% of them singletons. The sample was PBMCs. The origin of the receptors is a man aged 18 to 35 in good health and CMV-seronegative.

The chain links TRBV5-1 to TRBJ2-3, with 10 nucleotides matching TRBD2. This CDR3 region has 17 residues. Trimming removed 4 bases from V and 3 bases from J; junction bases left unmatched: 11. Per the germline V gene, CDR1 is SGHRS and CDR2 is YFSETQ. The CDR3 DNA follows: TGCGCCAGCAGCACAACCCTAGCGGGAGTCGATACAGATACGCAGTATTTT. This translates into CASSTTLAGVDTDTQYF.

This clone was picked up a small number of times. The chain employs TRBV5-4 and TRBJ1-4, with 8 bases identical to TRBD1. This CDR3 has 12 residues. Trimming removed 3 bases from V and 8 bases from J; junction bases left unmatched: 0. Germline V gives CDR1 SGHNT, CDR2 YYREEE (reference sequence). The CDR3 sequence: CASSWDREKLFF. Written as DNA, the CDR3 is TGTGCCAGCAGCTGGGACAGGGAAAAACTGTTTTTT.

J is TRBJ2-6 and V is TRBV9, with TRBD2 matching 10 bases. CDR1 and CDR2 from the germline V gene are SGDLS and YYNGEE. This CDR3 contains 21 residues. Trimming took 0 bases from V and 0 from J; bases not matched to a gene: 12. Here the CDR3 reads CASSVARLAGVSSSGANVLTF. The CDR3 bases are TGTGCCAGCAGCGTAGCTCGGCTAGCGGGGGTGTCGAGCTCTGGGGCCAACGTCCTGACTTTC.

The V and J genes are TRBV7-9 and TRBJ2-1, with D possibly matching TRBD2 (5 bases). Trimming took off 4 bases at V and 5 bases at J, with 12 bases between the two ends. CDR3 length: 14 residues. Germline CDR1 and CDR2: SEHNR and FQNEAQ (reference sequence). In DNA, the CDR3 is TGTGCCAGCAGCTCTTGGCAGCGGAACAATGAGCAGTTCTTC. As protein: CASSSWQRNNEQFF.

In this sample, this clone turned up once. The chain couples TRBV7-2 to TRBJ2-1; 7 nucleotides align to TRBD1. V lost 4 bases to trimming and J lost 0 bases; unmatched junction nucleotides: 9. There are 17 residues in the CDR3. Germline V gives CDR1 SGHTA, CDR2 FQGNSA. The CDR3: CASSSRPGTASYNEQFF. In DNA form, the CDR3 reads TGTGCCAGCAGCTCCCGCCCTGGGACAGCCTCCTACAATGAGCAGTTCTTC. Combining the CDR3 with reference TRBV7-2 and TRBJ2-1 gives the whole variable domain GAGVSQSPSNKVTEKGKDVELRCDPISGHTALYWYRQSLGQGLEFLIYFQGNSAPDKSGLPSDRFSAERTGGSVSTLTIQRTQQEDSAVYLCASSSRPGTASYNEQFFGPGTRLTVL.

This clone is a singleton in its sample. CDR3 nucleotides: TGTGCCAGCAGCCCCGGGCGGGGCAGGCCTAATGAAAAACTGTTTTTT. Encoded protein: CASSPGRGRPNEKLFF. The chain joins TRBV13 to TRBJ1-4; a weak D match, TRBD1 (5 bases). Between the trimmed V and J ends, which lost 5 bases and 3 bases, there was a span of 16 bases. The CDR3 runs to 16 residues. The V gene's germline CDR1 is PRHDT and CDR2 FYEKMQ (reference sequence).

The chain employs TRBV5-6 and TRBJ2-2; 11 bases align to TRBD2. V lost 1 base, J lost 6 bases, and 2 bases stayed unmatched. The CDR3 extends over 15 amino acids. The germline V gene has CDR1 SGHDT and CDR2 YYEEEE. Here the CDR3 DNA reads TGTGCCAGCAGCTTGCCTAGCGGGAGGTCCGGGGAGCTGTTTTTT. Protein: CASSLPSGRSGELFF. The entire variable domain, with the rest obtained from reference TRBV5-6 and TRBJ2-2, is as follows: DAGVTQSPTHLIKTRGQQVTLRCSPKSGHDTVSWYQQALGQGPQFIFQYYEEEERQRGNFPDRFSGHQFPNYSSELNVNALLLGDSALYLCASSLPSGRSGELFFGEGSRLTVL.

This clone was seen ten or more times. J is TRBJ1-6 and V is TRBV6-1; unclear D gene. Germline V gene data show CDR1 as MNHNS and CDR2 as SASEGT. The CDR3 covers 13 residues. V was shortened by 2 bases and J by 7 bases, with 6 bases between the two germline ends. CDR3 protein: CASSENENSPLHF. CDR3 nucleotides: TGTGCCAGCAGTGAAAACGAGAATTCACCCCTCCACTTT.

This chain uses TRBV14 with TRBJ2-1; TRBD1 agrees at 10 bases. The CDR3 has 16 residues. Unmatched junction bases numbered 6, after V lost 3 bases and J lost 4 bases. The germline V gene encodes CDR1 SGHDN and CDR2 FVKESK. In nucleotides, the CDR3 is TGTGCCAGCAGCCACGCAGGGACAGGGGTTTACAATGAGCAGTTCTTC. Translated, it gives CASSHAGTGVYNEQFF.

The CDR3 sequence: CASSPDRGEYGNTIYF. The CDR3 DNA sequence: TGTGCCAGCAGCCCCGACAGGGGTGAATATGGAAACACCATATATTTT. V usage is TRBV11-2 and J usage is TRBJ1-3, with 8 bases that match TRBD1. The CDR3 has 16 residues. Germline V gene lookup returns CDR1 SGHAT and CDR2 FQNNGV. V was pared by 5 bases and J by 3 bases, with 9 bases of the junction left unmatched.

V and J are TRBV5-4 and TRBJ2-5; TRBD2 might be the D (6 bases). This CDR3 spans 17 amino acids. CDR1 and CDR2 (germline): SGHNT, YYREEE (reference sequence). V lost 4 bases and J 4 bases, leaving 23 bases between the germline ends. CDR3 amino acids: CASSTTAGGAPRETQYF. The CDR3 DNA reads TGTGCCAGCAGCACGACAGCGGGCGGGGCACCCCGAGAGACCCAGTACTTC.

V is TRBV9 and J is TRBJ2-1; 9 bases agree with TRBD2. The J segment lost 4 bases and the V segment lost 4 bases, leaving 6 bases of the junction unmatched. There are 15 residues in the CDR3. CDR1 and CDR2 from the germline V gene are SGDLS and YYNGEE. The CDR3 DNA reads as TGTGCCAGCAGCCCGGGACTAGCAACTTACAATGAGCAGTTCTTC. Its protein product is CASSPGLATYNEQFF.

The V gene is TRBV6-5, the J gene TRBJ1-2; D remains unclear. Germline V lookup: CDR1 MNHEY, CDR2 SVGAGI. Trimming cost V 5 bases and J 8 bases, with 18 bases left between them. There are 14 residues in the CDR3. CDR3 protein: CASSERLGSDGYTF. The CDR3 DNA is TGTGCCAGCAGTGAAAGGCTAGGCAGTGACGGCTACACCTTC.

This clone showed up just once. The chain recombines TRBV29-1 with TRBJ2-5, with D possibly matching TRBD2 (6 bases). Between the trimmed V and J ends, which lost 6 bases and 1 base, there was a span of 12 bases. CDR1 SQVTM and CDR2 ANQGSEA come from the germline V gene. The CDR3 is 13 residues long. The CDR3 DNA is TGCAGCGTCACCGCGGGACTCCAAGAGACCCAGTACTTC. The encoded protein is CSVTAGLQETQYF.

This clone was counted a single time. V and J are TRBV19 and TRBJ2-1; 11 positions agree with TRBD2. The CDR3 is made up of 15 amino acids. The V gene's germline CDR1 is LNHDA and CDR2 SQIVND (reference sequence). V trimming: 7 bases; J trimming: 8 bases; junction bases outside the gene matches: 10. CDR3 loop: CASTPLAGGGHEQFF. The CDR3 DNA reads TGTGCCAGTACGCCCCTAGCGGGGGGTGGGCATGAGCAGTTCTTC.

The chain couples TRBV9 to TRBJ2-5, with 10 bases matching TRBD2. The junction had 7 bases not matched to a gene; V was cut back by 0 bases and J by 5 bases. From germline, CDR1 is SGDLS and CDR2 YYNGEE. This CDR3 is 16 amino acids long. The chain's CDR3 is CASSVATGLAMETQYF. In DNA, the CDR3 is TGTGCCAGCAGCGTAGCTACGGGACTAGCGATGGAGACCCAGTACTTC.

The sample holds one count of this clone. The chain is built from TRBV25-1 and TRBJ1-2; D ambiguous. The length of the CDR3 is 14 residues. The V gene's germline CDR1 is MGHDK and CDR2 SYGVNS. V was pared by 4 bases and J by 3 bases, with 12 bases between. The DNA for the CDR3 is TGTGCCAGCAGTGCCACTCAGGAGGACTATGGCTACACCTTC. Its translation: CASSATQEDYGYTF.

The chain uses TRBV19 and TRBJ2-1; D ambiguous. Germline values: CDR1 LNHDA, CDR2 SQIVND (reference sequence). This CDR3 has 16 residues. V dropped 2 bases and J dropped 0 bases, with 11 bases sitting between them. Written as DNA, the CDR3 is TGTGCCAGTAGTATATCGTTTGTGAGCTCCTACAATGAGCAGTTCTTC. Translation gives CASSISFVSSYNEQFF.